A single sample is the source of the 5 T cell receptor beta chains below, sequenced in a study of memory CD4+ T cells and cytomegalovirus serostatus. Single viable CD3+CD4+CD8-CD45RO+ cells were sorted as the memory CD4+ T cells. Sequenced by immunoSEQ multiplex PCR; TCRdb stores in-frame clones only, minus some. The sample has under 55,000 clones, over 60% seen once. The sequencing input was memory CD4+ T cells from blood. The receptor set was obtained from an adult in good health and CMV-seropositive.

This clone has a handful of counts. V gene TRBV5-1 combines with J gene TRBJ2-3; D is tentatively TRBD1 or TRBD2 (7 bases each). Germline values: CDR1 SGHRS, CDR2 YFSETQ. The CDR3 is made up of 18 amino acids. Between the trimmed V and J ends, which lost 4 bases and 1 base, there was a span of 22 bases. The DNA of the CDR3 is TGCGCCAGCAGCCGCGGGACAGCCGTAGGGGGGGGCACAGATACGCAGTATTTT. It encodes CASSRGTAVGGGTDTQYF.

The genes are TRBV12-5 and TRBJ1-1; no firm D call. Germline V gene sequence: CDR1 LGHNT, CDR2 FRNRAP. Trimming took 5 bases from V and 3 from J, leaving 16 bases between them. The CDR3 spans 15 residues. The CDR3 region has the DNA TGTGCTAGTGGTGCGCAAGGGTCCACGTACACTGAAGCTTTCTTT. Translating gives CASGAQGSTYTEAFF. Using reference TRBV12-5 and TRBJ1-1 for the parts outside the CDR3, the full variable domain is DARVTQTPRHKVTEMGQEVTMRCQPILGHNTVFWYRQTMMQGLELLAYFRNRAPLDDSGMPKDRFSAEMPDATLATLKIQPSEPRDSAVYFCASGAQGSTYTEAFFGQGTRLTVV.

The CDR3 loop is CASRLLAGGVNEQFF. CDR3 coding DNA: TGCGCCAGCAGGTTACTAGCGGGGGGAGTCAATGAGCAGTTCTTC. The J gene is TRBJ2-1, the V gene TRBV5-1, with 12 bases aligning to TRBD2. Germline lookup yields CDR1 SGHRS and CDR2 YFSETQ. The CDR3 is made up of 15 amino acids. With V trimmed by 5 bases and J by 6 bases, 6 bases remained unmatched. Full variable domain (missing parts from reference TRBV5-1 and TRBJ2-1): KAGVTQTPRYLIKTRGQQVTLSCSPISGHRSVSWYQQTPGQGLQFLFEYFSETQRNKGNFPGRFSGRQFSNSRSEMNVSTLELGDSALYLCASRLLAGGVNEQFFGPGTRLTVL.

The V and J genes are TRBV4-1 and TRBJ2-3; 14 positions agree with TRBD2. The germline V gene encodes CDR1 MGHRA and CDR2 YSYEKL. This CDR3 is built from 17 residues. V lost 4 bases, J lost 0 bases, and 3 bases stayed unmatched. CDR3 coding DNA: TGCGCCAGCAGCCCCTGGACTAGCGGGGGGAGCACAGATACGCAGTATTTT. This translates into CASSPWTSGGSTDTQYF.

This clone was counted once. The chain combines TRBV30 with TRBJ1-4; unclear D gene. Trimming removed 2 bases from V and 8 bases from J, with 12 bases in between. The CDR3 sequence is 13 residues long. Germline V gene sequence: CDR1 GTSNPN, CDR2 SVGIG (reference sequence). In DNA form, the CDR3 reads TGTGCCTGGAGTCCCCGAAGAAGGGAAAAACTGTTTTTT. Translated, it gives CAWSPRRREKLFF.